This paragraph covers one T cell receptor beta chain sequence. Per the germline V gene, CDR1 is LNHDA and CDR2 is SQIVND (reference sequence). The CDR3 length is 13 residues. V lost 5 bases to trimming and J lost 4 bases, with 9 bases between them. Preparation methods for the bulk TCR libraries were those previously described, with listed TCR primers. TCRdb called the PCR reads again in MiXCR, with one record for every CDR3 protein. This table holds 300,000 to 400,000 distinct CDR3 sequences, roughly a quarter found once. This entry belongs to a study of molecular identifiers for immune sequencing clone quantification. Overall study: In the replicates, RNA derived from roughly 20,000 or 100,000 naive CD8 cells was divided into five parts, and four were sequenced.

This receptor was taken from a human donor in good health. Some libraries in this study had Jurkat cell RNA spiked in. The chain is built from TRBV19 and TRBJ2-1; D unclear. The sequenced material came from naive CD8+ T cells from blood, with Jurkat cell RNA spiked in. Subset denoted: FACS-sorted CD8+CD4-CCR7+CD45RA+ naive T cells. CDR3 nucleotides: TGTGCCAGTAGTCTCGCCCTTTACAATGAGCAGTTCTTC. Protein: CASSLALYNEQFF.